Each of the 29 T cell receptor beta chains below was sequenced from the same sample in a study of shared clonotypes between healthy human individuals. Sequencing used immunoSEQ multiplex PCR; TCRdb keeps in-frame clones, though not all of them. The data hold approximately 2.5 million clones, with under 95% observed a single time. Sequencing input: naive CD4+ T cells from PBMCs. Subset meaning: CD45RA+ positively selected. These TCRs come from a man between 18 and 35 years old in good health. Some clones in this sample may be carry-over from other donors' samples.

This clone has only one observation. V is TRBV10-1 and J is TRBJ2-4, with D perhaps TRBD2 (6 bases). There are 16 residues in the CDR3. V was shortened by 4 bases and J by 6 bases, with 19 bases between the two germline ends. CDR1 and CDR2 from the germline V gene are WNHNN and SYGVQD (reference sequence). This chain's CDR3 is CASSGPREAGGNIQYF. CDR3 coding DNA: TGCGCCAGCAGTGGCCCGAGGGAGGCCGGTGGAAACATTCAGTACTTC.

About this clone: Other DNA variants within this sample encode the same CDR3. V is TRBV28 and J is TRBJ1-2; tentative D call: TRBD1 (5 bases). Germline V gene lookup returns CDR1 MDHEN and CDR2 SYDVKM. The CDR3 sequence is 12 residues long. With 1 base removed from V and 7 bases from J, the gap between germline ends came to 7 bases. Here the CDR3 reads CASSLLGPGYTF. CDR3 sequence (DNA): TGTGCCAGCAGTTTATTGGGACCTGGCTACACCTTC.

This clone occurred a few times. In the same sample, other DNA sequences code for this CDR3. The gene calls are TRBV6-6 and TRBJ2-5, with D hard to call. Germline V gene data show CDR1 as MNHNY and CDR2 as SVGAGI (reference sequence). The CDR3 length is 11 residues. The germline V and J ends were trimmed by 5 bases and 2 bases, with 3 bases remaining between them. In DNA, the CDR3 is TGTGCCAGCAGTCCACAAGAGACCCAGTACTTC. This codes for CASSPQETQYF.

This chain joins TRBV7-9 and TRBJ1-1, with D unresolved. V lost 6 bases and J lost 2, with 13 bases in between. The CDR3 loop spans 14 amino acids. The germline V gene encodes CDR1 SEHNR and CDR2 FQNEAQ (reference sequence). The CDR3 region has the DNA TGTGCCAGCAGTAAAACGCGACCCAACACTGAAGCTTTCTTT. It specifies CASSKTRPNTEAFF.

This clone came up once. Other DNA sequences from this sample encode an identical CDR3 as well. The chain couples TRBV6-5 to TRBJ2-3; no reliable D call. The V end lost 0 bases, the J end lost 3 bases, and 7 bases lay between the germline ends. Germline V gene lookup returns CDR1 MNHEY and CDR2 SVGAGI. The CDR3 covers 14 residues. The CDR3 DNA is TGTGCCAGCAGTTACTCGTTGGGGACAGATACGCAGTATTTT. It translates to CASSYSLGTDTQYF.

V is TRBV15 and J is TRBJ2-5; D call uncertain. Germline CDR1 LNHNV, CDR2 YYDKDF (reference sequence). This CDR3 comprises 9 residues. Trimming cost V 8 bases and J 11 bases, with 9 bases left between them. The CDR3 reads CATSVEQYF. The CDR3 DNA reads TGTGCCACCTCGGTTGAGCAGTACTTC. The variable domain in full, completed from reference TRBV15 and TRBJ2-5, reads DAMVIQNPRYQVTQFGKPVTLSCSQTLNHNVMYWYQQKSSQAPKLLFHYYDKDFNNEADTPDNFQSRRPNTSFCFLDIRSPGLGDTAMYLCATSVEQYFGPGTRLLVL.

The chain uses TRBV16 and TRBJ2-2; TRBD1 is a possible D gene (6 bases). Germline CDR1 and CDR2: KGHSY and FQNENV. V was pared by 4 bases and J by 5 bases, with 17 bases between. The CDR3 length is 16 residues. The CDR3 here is CASSPGRRGGTGELFF. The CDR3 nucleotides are TGTGCCAGCAGCCCCGGTCGCAGGGGTGGAACCGGGGAGCTGTTTTTT.

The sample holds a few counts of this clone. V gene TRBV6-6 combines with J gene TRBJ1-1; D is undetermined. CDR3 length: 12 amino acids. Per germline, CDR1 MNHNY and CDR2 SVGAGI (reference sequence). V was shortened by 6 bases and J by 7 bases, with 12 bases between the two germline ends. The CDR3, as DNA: TGTGCCAGCAGCCAGCGATCGTTTGAAGCTTTCTTT. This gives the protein CASSQRSFEAFF.

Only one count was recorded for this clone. This CDR3 is CASRLPMNTEAFF. CDR3 coding DNA: TGTGCCAGCAGATTACCGATGAACACTGAAGCTTTCTTT. The V call is TRBV6-6, the J call TRBJ1-1; D is uncertain. Trimming removed 6 bases at V and 0 bases at J, with 8 bases between. Looked up from germline, CDR1 is MNHNY and CDR2 is SVGAGI (reference sequence). The CDR3 runs 13 residues.

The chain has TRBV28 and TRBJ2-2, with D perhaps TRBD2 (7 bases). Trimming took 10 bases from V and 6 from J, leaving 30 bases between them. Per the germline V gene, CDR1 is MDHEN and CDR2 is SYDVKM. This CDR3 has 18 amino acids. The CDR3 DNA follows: TGTGCCACTTCCCTCATTCGAGGGGGGGGCGTAAATCCCGGGGAGCTGTTTTTT. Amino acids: CATSLIRGGGVNPGELFF. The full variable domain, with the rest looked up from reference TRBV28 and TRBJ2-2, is DVKVTQSSRYLVKRTGEKVFLECVQDMDHENMFWYRQDPGLGLRLIYFSYDVKMKEKGDIPEGYSVSREKKERFSLILESASTNQTSMYLCATSLIRGGGVNPGELFFGEGSRLTVL.

This CDR3 reads CASSSQQGAETEAFF. CDR3 sequence (DNA): TGTGCCAGCAGCTCGCAACAGGGGGCCGAAACTGAAGCTTTCTTT. The chain has TRBV5-4 and TRBJ1-1; TRBD1 matches at 9 bases. V trimming: 3 bases; J trimming: 5 bases; junction bases outside the gene matches: 8. The CDR3 runs to 15 residues. The germline gives CDR1 SGHNT, CDR2 YYREEE (reference sequence).

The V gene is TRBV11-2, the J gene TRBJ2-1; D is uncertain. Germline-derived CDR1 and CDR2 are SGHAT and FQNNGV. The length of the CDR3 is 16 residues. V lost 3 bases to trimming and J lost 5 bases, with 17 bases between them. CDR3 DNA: TGTGCCAGCAGCTTCCAGACTCCTCGCCGGCACAATGAGCAGTTCTTC. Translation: CASSFQTPRRHNEQFF.

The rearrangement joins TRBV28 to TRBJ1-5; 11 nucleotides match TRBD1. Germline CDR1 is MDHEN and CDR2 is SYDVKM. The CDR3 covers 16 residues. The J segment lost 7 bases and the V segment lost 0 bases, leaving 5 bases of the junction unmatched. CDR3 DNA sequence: TGTGCCAGCAGTTTATGGGGACAGGGGGACGGACAGCCCCAGCATTTT. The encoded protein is CASSLWGQGDGQPQHF.

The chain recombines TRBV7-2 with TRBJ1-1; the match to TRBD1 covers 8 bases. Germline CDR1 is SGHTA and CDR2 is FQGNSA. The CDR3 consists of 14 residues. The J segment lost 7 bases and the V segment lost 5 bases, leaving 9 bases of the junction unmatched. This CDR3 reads CASSRTGMPLEAFF. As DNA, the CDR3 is TGTGCCAGCAGCCGGACAGGGATGCCCCTTGAAGCTTTCTTT.

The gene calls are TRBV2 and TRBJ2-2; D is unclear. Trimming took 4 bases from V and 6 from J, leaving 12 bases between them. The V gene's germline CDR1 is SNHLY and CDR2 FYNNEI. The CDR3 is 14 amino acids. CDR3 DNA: TGTGCCAGCAGTGGGAGTTATGCGGCCGGGGAGCTGTTTTTT. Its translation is CASSGSYAAGELFF.

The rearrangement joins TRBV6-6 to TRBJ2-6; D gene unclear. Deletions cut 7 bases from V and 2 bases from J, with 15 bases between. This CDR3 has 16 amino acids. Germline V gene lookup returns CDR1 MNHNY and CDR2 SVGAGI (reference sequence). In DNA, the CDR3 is TGTGCCAGCACCACGTCGCCAAGCCCTGGGGCCAACGTCCTGACTTTC. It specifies CASTTSPSPGANVLTF.

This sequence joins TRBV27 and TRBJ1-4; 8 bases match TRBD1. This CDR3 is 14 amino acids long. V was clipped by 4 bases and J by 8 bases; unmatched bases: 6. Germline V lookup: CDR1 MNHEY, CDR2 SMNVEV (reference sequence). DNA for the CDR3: TGTGCCAGCAGTTCGACAGGGGAGTTCGAAAAACTGTTTTTT. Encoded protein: CASSSTGEFEKLFF.

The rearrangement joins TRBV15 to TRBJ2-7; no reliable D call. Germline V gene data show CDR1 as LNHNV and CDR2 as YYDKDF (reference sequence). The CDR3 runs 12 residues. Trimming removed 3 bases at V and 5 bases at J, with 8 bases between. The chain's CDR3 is CATSRWWDEQYF. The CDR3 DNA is TGTGCCACCAGCAGGTGGTGGGACGAGCAGTACTTC.

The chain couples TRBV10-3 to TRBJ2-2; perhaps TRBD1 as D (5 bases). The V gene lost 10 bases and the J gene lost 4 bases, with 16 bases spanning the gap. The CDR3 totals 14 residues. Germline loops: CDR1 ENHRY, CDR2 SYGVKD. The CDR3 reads CATRESAATGELFF. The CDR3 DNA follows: TGTGCCACCAGGGAATCGGCGGCCACCGGGGAGCTGTTTTTT.

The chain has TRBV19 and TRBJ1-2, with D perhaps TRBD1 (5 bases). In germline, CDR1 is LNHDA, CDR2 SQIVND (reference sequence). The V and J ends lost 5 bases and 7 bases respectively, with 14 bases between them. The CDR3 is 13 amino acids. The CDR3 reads CASSLDRIGGYTF. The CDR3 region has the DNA TGTGCCAGTAGTCTCGACAGAATAGGTGGCTACACCTTC.

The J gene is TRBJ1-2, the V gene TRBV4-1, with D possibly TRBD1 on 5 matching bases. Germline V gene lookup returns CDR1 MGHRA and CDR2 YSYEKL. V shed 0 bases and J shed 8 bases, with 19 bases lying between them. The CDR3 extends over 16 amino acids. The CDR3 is CASSQDGGRATGGYTF. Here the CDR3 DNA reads TGCGCCAGCAGCCAAGATGGCGGCAGGGCCACGGGGGGCTACACCTTC.

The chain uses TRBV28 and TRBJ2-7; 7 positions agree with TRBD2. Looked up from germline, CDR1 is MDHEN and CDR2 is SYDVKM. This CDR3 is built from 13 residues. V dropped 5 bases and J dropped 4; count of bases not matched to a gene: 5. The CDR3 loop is CASSGGGKYEQYF. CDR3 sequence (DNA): TGTGCCAGCAGTGGGGGAGGGAAGTACGAGCAGTACTTC.

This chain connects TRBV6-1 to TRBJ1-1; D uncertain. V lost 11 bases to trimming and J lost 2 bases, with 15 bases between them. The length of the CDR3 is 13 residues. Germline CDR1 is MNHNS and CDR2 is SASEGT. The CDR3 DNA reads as TGTGCCTCCAGACCGGTGGGTAACACTGAAGCTTTCTTT. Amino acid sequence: CASRPVGNTEAFF.

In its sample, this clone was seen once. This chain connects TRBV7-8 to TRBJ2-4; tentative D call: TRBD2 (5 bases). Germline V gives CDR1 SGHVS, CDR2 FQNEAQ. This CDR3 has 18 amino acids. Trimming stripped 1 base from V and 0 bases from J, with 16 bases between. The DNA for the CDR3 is TGTGCCAGCAGCTTAGGCACGGCGGGCACCTTAGCCAAAAACATTCAGTACTTC. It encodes CASSLGTAGTLAKNIQYF.

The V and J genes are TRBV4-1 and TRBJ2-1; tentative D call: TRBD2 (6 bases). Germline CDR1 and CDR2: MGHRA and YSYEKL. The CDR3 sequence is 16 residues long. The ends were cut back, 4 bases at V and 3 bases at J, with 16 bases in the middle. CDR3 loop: CASSLPNGGGYNEQFF. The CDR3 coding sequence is TGCGCCAGCAGCCTCCCTAATGGGGGAGGCTACAATGAGCAGTTCTTC.

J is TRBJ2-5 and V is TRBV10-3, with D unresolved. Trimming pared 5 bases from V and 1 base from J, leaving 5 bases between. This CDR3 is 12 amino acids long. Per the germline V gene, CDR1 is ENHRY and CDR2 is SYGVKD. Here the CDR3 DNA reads TGTGCCATCAGTACCACCCAAGAGACCCAGTACTTC. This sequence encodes CAISTTQETQYF.

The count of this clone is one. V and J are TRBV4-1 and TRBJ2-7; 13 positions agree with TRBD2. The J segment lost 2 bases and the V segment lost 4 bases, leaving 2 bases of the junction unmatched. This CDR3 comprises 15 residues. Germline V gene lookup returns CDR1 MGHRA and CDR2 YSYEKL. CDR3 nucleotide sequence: TGCGCCAGCAGCCCGGGACTAGCGGGGACCTACGAGCAGTACTTC. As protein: CASSPGLAGTYEQYF.

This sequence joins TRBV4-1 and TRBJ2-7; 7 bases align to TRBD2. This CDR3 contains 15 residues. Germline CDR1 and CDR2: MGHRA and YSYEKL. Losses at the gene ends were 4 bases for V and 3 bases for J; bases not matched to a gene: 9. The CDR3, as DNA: TGCGCCAGCAGCCTAGGACTAGTCGTAAACTACGAGCAGTACTTC. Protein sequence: CASSLGLVVNYEQYF.

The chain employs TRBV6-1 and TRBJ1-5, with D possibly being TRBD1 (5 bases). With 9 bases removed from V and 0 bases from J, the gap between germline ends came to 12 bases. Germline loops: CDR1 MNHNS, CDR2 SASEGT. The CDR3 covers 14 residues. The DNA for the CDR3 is TGTGCCAGTCAGACAGTTTATAGCAATCAGCCCCAGCATTTT. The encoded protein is CASQTVYSNQPQHF.